Listed below are T cell receptor beta chains from one sample, sequenced in a study of T cell repertoires in cytomegalovirus infection. Antigens of these TCRs are unknown. TCRdb recomputed calls from the reads with MiXCR, one row per CDR3 protein. Of about 350,000 distinct CDR3 sequences in the sample, just under 35% are singletons; the top ten hold roughly 13%. Sample: cultured PBMCs, taken from culture after CMV antigen stimulation. These receptors all stem from a human donor in good health (CMV status not recorded). Some clones in this sample may be carry-over from other donors' samples. Each CDR3 is given without its conserved first and last residue.

>TRBV23-1
ASSQRNSPNEKLF
>TRBV7-9
ASSSRQLPDTQY
>TRBV4-1
ASSQGRWGQMNTEAF
>TRBV7-9
ASSPTNRNTEAF
>TRBV7-2
ASSSGSPGNTIY
>TRBV6-2/TRBV6-3
ASSYHLDTQY
>TRBV12-3/TRBV12-4
ASRLTGQSMAF
>TRBV19
ASSIDPGSGANVLT
>TRBV7-9
ASSLGPKAEQF
>TRBV19
ASSSRQGARQQF
>TRBV7-2
ASSLPTSGGGGGFSYNEQF
>TRBV12-3/TRBV12-4
ASSFAGAGANVLT
>TRBV7-2
ASSPTGQGGLSNQPQH
>TRBV20-1
SAPRGGTEAF
>TRBV7-2
ASSKHRDLSGELF
>TRBV7-3
ASSPSGRASGNADTQY
>TRBV6-1
ASRDGEGEQY
>TRBV11-1
ASTPRDRTEAF
>TRBV27
ASSWAGTDNQPQH
>TRBV7-9
ASSFWTSGRRQETQY
>TRBV6-6
ASSYGSPGNTIY
>TRBV6-5
ASSYSGRDTEAF
>TRBV20-1
SAQEVASPLKEQF
>TRBV6-5
ASSYVAGVGRGYT
>TRBV19
ASSIGTDNYGYT
>TRBV10-3
AIADYPYNEQF
>TRBV7-6
ASSLALAGSSYEQY
>TRBV7-2
ASSQLTYGYT
>TRBV20-1
SARDVGSEKLF
>TRBV28
ASSPDPNQPQH
>TRBV19
ASSIAPVTGELF
>TRBV12-3/TRBV12-4
ASSLGRDYEQY
>TRBV6-6
ASLGVGGTGANVLT
>TRBV20-1
SAPVGGSYNEQF
>TRBV18
ASSLLAPGLAGEETQY
>TRBV6-5
ASSYSHLQETQY
>TRBV7-2
ASSEQDWDGYT
>TRBV20-1
SASWRGSNQPQH
>TRBV6-8
ASSYSLAGAPEQF
>TRBV28
ASSFAGYTGELF